This TCR beta chain was profiled in a study of blood T cell repertoires in COVID-19. The germline V and J ends were trimmed by 2 bases and 1 base, with 10 bases remaining between them. This CDR3 contains 14 residues. In germline, CDR1 is SGHRS, CDR2 YFSETQ. The data were produced by immunoSEQ multiplex PCR, yet TCRdb's version contains in-frame clones alone and is incomplete. The sample lists 150,000 to 200,000 clones, 90% seen once, with roughly a sixth in the top ten. The source material was peripheral blood. The V and J genes are TRBV5-1 and TRBJ2-7; possibly TRBD1 for D (6 bases). The sequence derives from a man aged 55-75 years with active or convalescent COVID-19. Here the CDR3 reads CASSFEDRSYEQYF. DNA of the CDR3: TGCGCCAGCAGCTTCGAGGACAGATCCTACGAGCAGTACTTC. Based on the CDR3 plus reference TRBV5-1 and TRBJ2-7, the full variable domain is KAGVTQTPRYLIKTRGQQVTLSCSPISGHRSVSWYQQTPGQGLQFLFEYFSETQRNKGNFPGRFSGRQFSNSRSEMNVSTLELGDSALYLCASSFEDRSYEQYFGPGTRLTVT.